Presented here are 8 T cell receptor beta chains from one specimen sequenced in a study of cytomegalovirus exposure and HLA in healthy donors. This PCR relied on a set of 60 Vbeta primers and 13 Jbeta primers. Sequencing used immunoSEQ multiplex PCR; TCRdb keeps in-frame clones, though not all of them. The table lists roughly 110,000 clones, more than 75% of them singletons. The sample comprised PBMCs. Every receptor here comes from a woman in her forties or fifties in good health and CMV-seropositive.

Only one count was recorded for this clone. The gene calls are TRBV9 and TRBJ1-3; D gene ambiguous. The ends were cut back, 3 bases at V and 2 bases at J, with 12 bases in the middle. From germline, CDR1 is SGDLS and CDR2 YYNGEE. The CDR3 totals 15 residues. CDR3 nucleotides: TGTGCCAGCAGCGGAGCCCCGGGAACTGGAAACACCATATATTTT. Translated, it gives CASSGAPGTGNTIYF.

This clone was seen only a few times. The rearrangement joins TRBV20-1 to TRBJ1-3; no firm D call. V dropped 6 bases and J dropped 2 bases, with 5 bases sitting between them. This CDR3 region has 11 residues. Germline V gives CDR1 DFQATT, CDR2 SNEGSKA (reference sequence). CDR3 bases: TGCAGTGCCAGGCCTGGAAACACCATATATTTT. The encoded protein is CSARPGNTIYF.

This clone was seen once. The chain couples TRBV28 to TRBJ2-7, with TRBD1 matching over 7 bases. Trimming removed 6 bases from V and 4 bases from J; junction bases left unmatched: 12. The CDR3 spans 15 residues. Germline-derived CDR1 and CDR2 are MDHEN and SYDVKM. The CDR3 loop reads CASSVSVAGGYEQYF. For the CDR3, the DNA is TGTGCCAGCAGCGTTTCCGTGGCAGGGGGTTACGAGCAGTACTTC.

The genes are TRBV19 and TRBJ1-1; tentative D call: TRBD1 (5 bases). The germline V and J ends were trimmed by 6 bases and 4 bases, with 15 bases remaining between them. This CDR3 is built from 14 residues. The germline V gene encodes CDR1 LNHDA and CDR2 SQIVND (reference sequence). CDR3 DNA: TGTGCCAGTAGCATAACTCAGGGTTTCACTGAAGCTTTCTTT. Its protein is CASSITQGFTEAFF. Supplemented by reference TRBV19 and TRBJ1-1, the full variable domain reads DGGITQSPKYLFRKEGQNVTLSCEQNLNHDAMYWYRQDPGQGLRLIYYSQIVNDFQKGDIAEGYSVSREKKESFPLTVTSAQKNPTAFYLCASSITQGFTEAFFGQGTRLTVV.

The rearrangement joins TRBV4-1 to TRBJ1-6; weak D call: TRBD1 (5 bases). V was pared by 0 bases and J by 10 bases, with 10 bases between. Germline V gene data show CDR1 as MGHRA and CDR2 as YSYEKL. The CDR3 contains 14 residues. CDR3 DNA sequence: TGCGCCAGCAGCCAAGACTCAGGGATCTCACCCCTCCACTTT. The encoded protein is CASSQDSGISPLHF.

This clone has only a few counts. The J gene is TRBJ1-2, the V gene TRBV5-5; D perhaps matches TRBD1 (6 bases). V was shortened by 0 bases and J by 5 bases, with 14 bases between the two germline ends. The CDR3 loop spans 15 amino acids. Germline CDR1 and CDR2: SGHKS and YYEKEE (reference sequence). The CDR3 here is CASSLERVGGYGYTF. The CDR3 DNA sequence: TGTGCCAGCAGCTTGGAGAGGGTAGGGGGTTATGGCTACACCTTC.

The chain links TRBV7-3 to TRBJ1-1; 7 bases line up with TRBD1. Trimming at V came to 6 bases and at J to 0 bases, leaving 7 bases not matched to a gene. Germline loops: CDR1 SGHTA, CDR2 FQGTGA. The CDR3 covers 15 residues. The CDR3 loop reads CASRGVTGVNTEAFF. The CDR3 DNA reads as TGTGCCAGCAGGGGGGTAACAGGGGTGAACACTGAAGCTTTCTTT. Full variable domain (missing parts from reference TRBV7-3 and TRBJ1-1): GAGVSQTPSNKVTEKGKYVELRCDPISGHTALYWYRQSLGQGPEFLIYFQGTGAADDSGLPNDRFFAVRPEGSVSTLKIQRTERGDSAVYLCASRGVTGVNTEAFFGQGTRLTVV.

V and J are TRBV28 and TRBJ2-7; D is possibly TRBD2 (6 bases). From germline, CDR1 is MDHEN and CDR2 SYDVKM. The CDR3 contains 15 residues. V dropped 8 bases and J dropped 2 bases, with 19 bases sitting between them. This CDR3 is CASSSQAGYAYEQYF. For the CDR3, the DNA is TGTGCCAGCTCGTCCCAAGCGGGCTACGCCTACGAGCAGTACTTC.